Detailed here is one TCR beta chain. Its specificity is not known. These data originate in a study of T-cell memory formation after mild COVID-19. Study background: TCR clusters showed largely donor specificity. Findings of the study overall: The study detected some responding clones in pre-infection memory, suggesting cross-reactive memory joined. The study found contracting CD4+ clones mainly in CM and EM and contracting CD8+ clones in EMRA.

Germline V gene sequence: CDR1 SGHVS, CDR2 FQNEAQ. This CDR3 contains 18 residues. The ends lost 0 bases at V and 5 bases at J; junction bases unmatched: 10. TCR alpha and TCR beta cDNA libraries with sample barcodes and UMIs came from 5'RACE using constant-segment primers. TCRdb recomputed calls from the 5' RACE reads with MiXCR, one row per CDR3 protein. Of about 340,000 distinct CDR3 sequences listed, around 21% were seen once; the top ten hold roughly an eighth. The origin of this receptor is an adult woman who had mild COVID-19 (a few samples of this study predate the infection). Cell type and time point are not known. The rearrangement links TRBV7-8 to TRBJ2-4, with 10 positions matching TRBD2. Source material: PBMCs or a T cell subset sorted from them (not recorded which). CDR3 protein: CASSLAWGAGGPQNIQYF. The CDR3 DNA follows: TGTGCCAGCAGCTTAGCGTGGGGAGCGGGAGGGCCCCAAAACATTCAGTACTTC.